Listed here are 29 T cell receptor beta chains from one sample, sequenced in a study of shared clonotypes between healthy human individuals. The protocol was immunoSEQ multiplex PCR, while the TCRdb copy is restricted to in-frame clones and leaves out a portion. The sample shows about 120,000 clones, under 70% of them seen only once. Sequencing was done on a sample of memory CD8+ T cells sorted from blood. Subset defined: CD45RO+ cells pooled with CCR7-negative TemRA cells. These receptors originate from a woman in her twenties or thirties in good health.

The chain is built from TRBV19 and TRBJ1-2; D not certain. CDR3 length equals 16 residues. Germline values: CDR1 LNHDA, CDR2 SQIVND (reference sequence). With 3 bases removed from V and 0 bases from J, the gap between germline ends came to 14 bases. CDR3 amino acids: CASSIQNSPTNYGYTF. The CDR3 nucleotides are TGTGCCAGTAGTATTCAAAACAGTCCTACTAACTATGGCTACACCTTC.

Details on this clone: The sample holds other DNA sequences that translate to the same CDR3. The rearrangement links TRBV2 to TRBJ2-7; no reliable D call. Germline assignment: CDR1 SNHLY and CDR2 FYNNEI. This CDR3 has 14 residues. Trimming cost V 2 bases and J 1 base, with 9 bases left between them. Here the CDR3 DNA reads TGTGCCAGCAGTGAATTAGGGCAGTCCTACGAGCAGTACTTC. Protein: CASSELGQSYEQYF.

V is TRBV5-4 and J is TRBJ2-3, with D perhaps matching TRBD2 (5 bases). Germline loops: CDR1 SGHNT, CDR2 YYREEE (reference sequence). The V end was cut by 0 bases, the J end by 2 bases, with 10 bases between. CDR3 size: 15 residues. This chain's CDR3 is CASSLGGLDTDTQYF. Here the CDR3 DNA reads TGTGCCAGCAGCTTGGGAGGGCTGGACACAGATACGCAGTATTTT.

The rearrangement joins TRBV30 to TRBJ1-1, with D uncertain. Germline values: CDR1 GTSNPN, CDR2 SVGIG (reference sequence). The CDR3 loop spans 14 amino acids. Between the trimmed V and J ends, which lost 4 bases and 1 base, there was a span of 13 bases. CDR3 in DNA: TGTGCCTGGAAATGGGAGGGCCGGAACACTGAAGCTTTCTTT. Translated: CAWKWEGRNTEAFF.

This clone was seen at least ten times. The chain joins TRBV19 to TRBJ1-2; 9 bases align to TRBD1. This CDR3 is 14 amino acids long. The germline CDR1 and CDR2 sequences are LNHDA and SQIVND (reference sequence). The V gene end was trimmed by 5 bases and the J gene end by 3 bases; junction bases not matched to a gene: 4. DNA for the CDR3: TGTGCCAGTAGTCGACAGGGGGGAGACTATGGCTACACCTTC. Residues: CASSRQGGDYGYTF.

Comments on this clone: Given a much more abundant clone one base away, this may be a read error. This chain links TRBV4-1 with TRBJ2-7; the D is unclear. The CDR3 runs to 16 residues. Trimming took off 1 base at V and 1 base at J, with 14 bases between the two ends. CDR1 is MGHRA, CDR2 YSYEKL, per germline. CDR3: CASSQVLGSSSYEQYF. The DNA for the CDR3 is TGCGCCAGCAGCCAAGTTTTGGGGTCTTCTTCCTACGAGCAGTACTTC.

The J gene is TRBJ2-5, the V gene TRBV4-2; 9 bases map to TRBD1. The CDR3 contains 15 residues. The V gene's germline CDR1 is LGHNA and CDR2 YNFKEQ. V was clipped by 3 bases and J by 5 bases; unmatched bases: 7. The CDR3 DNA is TGTGCCAGCAGCCAGGGACAGGGTTCGTCTGAGACCCAGTACTTC. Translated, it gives CASSQGQGSSETQYF.

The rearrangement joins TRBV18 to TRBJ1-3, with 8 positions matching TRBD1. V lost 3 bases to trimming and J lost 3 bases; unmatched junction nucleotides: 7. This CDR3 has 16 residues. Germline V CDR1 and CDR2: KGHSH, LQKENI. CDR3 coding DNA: TGTGCCAGCTCACCTAACCAGGGGGCGCTTGGAAACACCATATATTTT. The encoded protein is CASSPNQGALGNTIYF.

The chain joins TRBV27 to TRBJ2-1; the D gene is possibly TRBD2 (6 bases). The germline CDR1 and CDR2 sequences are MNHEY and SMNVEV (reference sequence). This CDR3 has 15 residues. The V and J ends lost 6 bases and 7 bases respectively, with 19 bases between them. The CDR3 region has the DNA TGTGCCAGCAGACCTATAGAGGGACTGGTAAATGAGCAGTTCTTC. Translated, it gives CASRPIEGLVNEQFF.

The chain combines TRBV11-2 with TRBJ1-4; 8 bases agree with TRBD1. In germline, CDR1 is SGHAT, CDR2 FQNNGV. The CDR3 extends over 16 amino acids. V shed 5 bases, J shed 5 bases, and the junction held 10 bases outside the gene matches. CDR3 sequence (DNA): TGTGCCAGCAGCAACAGGGGGGAGGATTGGAATGAAAAACTGTTTTTT. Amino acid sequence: CASSNRGEDWNEKLFF.

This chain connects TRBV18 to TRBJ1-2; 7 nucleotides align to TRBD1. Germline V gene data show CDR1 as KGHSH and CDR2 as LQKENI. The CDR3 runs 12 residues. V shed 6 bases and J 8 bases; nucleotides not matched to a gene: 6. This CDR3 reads CASSRTGVGYTF. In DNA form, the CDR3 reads TGTGCCAGCTCCAGAACAGGGGTAGGCTACACCTTC. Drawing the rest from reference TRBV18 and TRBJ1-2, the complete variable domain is NAGVMQNPRHLVRRRGQEARLRCSPMKGHSHVYWYRQLPEEGLKFMVYLQKENIIDESGMPKERFSAEFPKEGPSILRIQQVVRGDSAAYFCASSRTGVGYTFGSGTRLTVV.

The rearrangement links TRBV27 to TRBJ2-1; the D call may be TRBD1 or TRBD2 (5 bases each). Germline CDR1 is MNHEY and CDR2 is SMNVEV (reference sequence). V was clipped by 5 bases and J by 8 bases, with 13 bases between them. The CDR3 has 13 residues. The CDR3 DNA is TGTGCCAGCAGTGGCCAGGGAGACGATGAGCAGTTCTTC. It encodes CASSGQGDDEQFF.

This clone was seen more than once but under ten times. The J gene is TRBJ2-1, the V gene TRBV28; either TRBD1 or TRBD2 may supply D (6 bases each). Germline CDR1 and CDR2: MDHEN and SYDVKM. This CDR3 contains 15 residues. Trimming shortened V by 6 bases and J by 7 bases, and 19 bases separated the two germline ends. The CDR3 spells CASSHMEGETNEQFF. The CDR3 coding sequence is TGTGCCAGCAGCCACATGGAGGGGGAGACTAATGAGCAGTTCTTC. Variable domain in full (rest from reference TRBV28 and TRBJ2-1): DVKVTQSSRYLVKRTGEKVFLECVQDMDHENMFWYRQDPGLGLRLIYFSYDVKMKEKGDIPEGYSVSREKKERFSLILESASTNQTSMYLCASSHMEGETNEQFFGPGTRLTVL.

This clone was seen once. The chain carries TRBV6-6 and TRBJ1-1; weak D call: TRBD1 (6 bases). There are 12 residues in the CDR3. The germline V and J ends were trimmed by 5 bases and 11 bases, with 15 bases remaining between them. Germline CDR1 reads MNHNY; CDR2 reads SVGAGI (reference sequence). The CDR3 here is CASSDPGASAFF. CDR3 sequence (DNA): TGTGCCAGCAGTGACCCGGGGGCGTCGGCTTTCTTT.

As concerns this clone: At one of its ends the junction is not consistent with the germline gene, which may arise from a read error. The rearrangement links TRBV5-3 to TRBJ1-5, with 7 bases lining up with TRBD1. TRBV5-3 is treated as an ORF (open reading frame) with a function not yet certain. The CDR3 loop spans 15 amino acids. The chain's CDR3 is CASSSTGSGNQPQHF. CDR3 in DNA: TGTGCCAGCAGCTCGACAGGGTCAGGCAATCAGCCCCAGCATTTT.

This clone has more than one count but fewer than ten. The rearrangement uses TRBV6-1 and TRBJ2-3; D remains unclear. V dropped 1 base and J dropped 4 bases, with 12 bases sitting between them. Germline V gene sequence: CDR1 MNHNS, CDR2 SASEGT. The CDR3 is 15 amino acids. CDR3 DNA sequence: TGTGCCAGCAGTGAAGGTGTCAGAGTGGCAGATACGCAGTATTTT. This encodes CASSEGVRVADTQYF.

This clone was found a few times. The CDR3 spells CASSRNDRYGYTF. In DNA form, the CDR3 reads TGTGCCAGCAGCCGGAACGATCGCTATGGCTACACCTTC. This rearrangement joins TRBV14 to TRBJ1-2; D uncertain. Trimming took 4 bases from V and 4 from J, leaving 10 bases between them. Germline lookup yields CDR1 SGHDN and CDR2 FVKESK. CDR3 size: 13 residues.

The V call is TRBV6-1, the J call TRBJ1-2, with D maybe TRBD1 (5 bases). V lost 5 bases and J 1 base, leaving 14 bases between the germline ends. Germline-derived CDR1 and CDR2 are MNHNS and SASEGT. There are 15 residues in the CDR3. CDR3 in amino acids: CASSNWDGRNYGYTF. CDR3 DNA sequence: TGTGCCAGCAGTAACTGGGACGGGCGTAACTATGGCTACACCTTC.

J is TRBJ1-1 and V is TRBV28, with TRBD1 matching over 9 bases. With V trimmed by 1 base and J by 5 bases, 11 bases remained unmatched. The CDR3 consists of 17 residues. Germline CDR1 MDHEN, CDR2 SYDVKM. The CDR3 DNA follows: TGTGCCAGCAGTTTATTACCGACCGGGACAGGGAAAACTGAAGCTTTCTTT. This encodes CASSLLPTGTGKTEAFF.

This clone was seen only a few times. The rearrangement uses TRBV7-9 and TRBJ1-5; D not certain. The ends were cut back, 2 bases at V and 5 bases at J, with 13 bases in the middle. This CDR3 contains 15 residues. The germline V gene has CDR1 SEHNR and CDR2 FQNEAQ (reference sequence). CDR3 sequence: CASSLSAAGDQPQHF. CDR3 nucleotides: TGTGCCAGCAGCTTATCGGCAGCTGGGGATCAGCCCCAGCATTTT.

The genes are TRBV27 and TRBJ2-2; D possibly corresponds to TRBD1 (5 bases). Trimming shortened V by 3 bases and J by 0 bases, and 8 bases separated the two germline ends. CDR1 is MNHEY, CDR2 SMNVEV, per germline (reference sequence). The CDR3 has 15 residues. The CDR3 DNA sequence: TGTGCCAGCAGTTTCGGCAGGGCGAACACCGGGGAGCTGTTTTTT. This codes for CASSFGRANTGELFF.

The CDR3 DNA reads TGTGCCACACATTCAGGGGGCGCTTACTATGGCTACACCTTC. It is translated as CATHSGGAYYGYTF. The chain uses TRBV6-1 and TRBJ1-2; TRBD1 matches at 8 bases. J lost 3 bases, V lost 10 bases, and 10 bases had no gene match. The germline CDR1 and CDR2 sequences are MNHNS and SASEGT. The length of the CDR3 is 14 residues.

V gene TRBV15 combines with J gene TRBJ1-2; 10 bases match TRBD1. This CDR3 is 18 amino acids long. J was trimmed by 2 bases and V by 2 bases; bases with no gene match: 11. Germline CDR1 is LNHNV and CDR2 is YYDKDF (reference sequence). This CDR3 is CATSRWGQGIGANYGYTF. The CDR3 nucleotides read TGTGCCACCAGCAGATGGGGACAGGGGATCGGGGCCAACTATGGCTACACCTTC.

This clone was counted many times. The CDR3 DNA reads as TGTGCCAGGAGACACTCTGGGGCCAACGTCCTGACTTTC. Translating it yields CARRHSGANVLTF. The rearrangement uses TRBV19 and TRBJ2-6; the D is unclear. The CDR3 covers 13 residues. CDR1 and CDR2 from the germline V gene are LNHDA and SQIVND (reference sequence). Trimming pared 9 bases from V and 0 bases from J, leaving 6 bases between.

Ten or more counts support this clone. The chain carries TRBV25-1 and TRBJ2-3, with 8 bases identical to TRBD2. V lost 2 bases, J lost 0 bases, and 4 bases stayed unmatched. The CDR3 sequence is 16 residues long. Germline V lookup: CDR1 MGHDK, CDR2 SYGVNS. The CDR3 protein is CASSERERESTDTQYF. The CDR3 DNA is TGTGCCAGCAGTGAAAGGGAGCGGGAGAGCACAGATACGCAGTATTTT.

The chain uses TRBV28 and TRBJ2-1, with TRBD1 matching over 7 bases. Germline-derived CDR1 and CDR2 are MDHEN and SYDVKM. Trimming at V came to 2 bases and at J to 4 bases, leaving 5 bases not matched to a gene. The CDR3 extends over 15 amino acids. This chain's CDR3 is CASSLGDSPYNEQFF. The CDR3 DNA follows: TGTGCCAGCAGTTTAGGGGACAGCCCTTACAATGAGCAGTTCTTC. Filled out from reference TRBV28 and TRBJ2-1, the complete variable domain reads DVKVTQSSRYLVKRTGEKVFLECVQDMDHENMFWYRQDPGLGLRLIYFSYDVKMKEKGDIPEGYSVSREKKERFSLILESASTNQTSMYLCASSLGDSPYNEQFFGPGTRLTVL.

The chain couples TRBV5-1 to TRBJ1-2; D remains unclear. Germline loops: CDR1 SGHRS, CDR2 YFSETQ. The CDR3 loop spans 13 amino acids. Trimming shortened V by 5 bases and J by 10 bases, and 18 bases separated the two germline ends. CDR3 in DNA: TGCGCCAGCAGACCTTACTTCTTCTCCGCCTACACCTTC. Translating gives CASRPYFFSAYTF.

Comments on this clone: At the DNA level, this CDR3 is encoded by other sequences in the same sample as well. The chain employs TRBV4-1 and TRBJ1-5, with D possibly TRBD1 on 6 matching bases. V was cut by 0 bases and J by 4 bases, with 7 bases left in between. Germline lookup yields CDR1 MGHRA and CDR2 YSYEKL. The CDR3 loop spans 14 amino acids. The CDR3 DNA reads TGCGCCAGCAGCCAAGATCAGGGGAATCAGCCCCAGCATTTT. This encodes CASSQDQGNQPQHF.

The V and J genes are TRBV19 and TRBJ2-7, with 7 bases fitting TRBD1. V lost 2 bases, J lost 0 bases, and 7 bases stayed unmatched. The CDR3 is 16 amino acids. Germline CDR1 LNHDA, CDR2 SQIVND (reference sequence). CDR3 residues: CASSIRAGDSSYEQYF. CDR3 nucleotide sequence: TGTGCCAGTAGTATACGGGCAGGGGACAGCTCCTACGAGCAGTACTTC.